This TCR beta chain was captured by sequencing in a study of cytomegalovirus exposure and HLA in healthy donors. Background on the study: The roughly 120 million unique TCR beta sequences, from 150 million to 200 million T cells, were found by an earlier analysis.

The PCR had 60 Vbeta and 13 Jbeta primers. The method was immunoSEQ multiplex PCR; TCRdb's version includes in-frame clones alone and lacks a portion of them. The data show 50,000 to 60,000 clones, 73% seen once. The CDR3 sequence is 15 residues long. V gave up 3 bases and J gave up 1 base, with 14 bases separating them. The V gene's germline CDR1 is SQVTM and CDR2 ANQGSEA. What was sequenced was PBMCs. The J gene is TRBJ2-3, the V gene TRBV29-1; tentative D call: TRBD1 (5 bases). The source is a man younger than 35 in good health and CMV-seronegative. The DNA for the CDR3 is TGCAGCGTTGATATTGTGACAGCAGGCACAGATACGCAGTATTTT. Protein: CSVDIVTAGTDTQYF.